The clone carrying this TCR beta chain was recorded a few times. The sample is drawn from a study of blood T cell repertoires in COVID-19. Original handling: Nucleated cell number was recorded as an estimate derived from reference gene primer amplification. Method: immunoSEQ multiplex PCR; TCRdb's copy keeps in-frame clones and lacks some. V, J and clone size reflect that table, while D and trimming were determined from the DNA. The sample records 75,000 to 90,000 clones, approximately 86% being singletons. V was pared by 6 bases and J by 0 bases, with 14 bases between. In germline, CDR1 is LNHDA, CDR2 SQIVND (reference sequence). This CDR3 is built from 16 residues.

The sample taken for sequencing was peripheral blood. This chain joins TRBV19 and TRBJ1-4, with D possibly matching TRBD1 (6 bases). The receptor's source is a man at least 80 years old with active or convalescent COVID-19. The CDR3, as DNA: TGTGCCAGTAGCCAATCCCGGACAGCAACTAATGAAAAACTGTTTTTT. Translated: CASSQSRTATNEKLFF.